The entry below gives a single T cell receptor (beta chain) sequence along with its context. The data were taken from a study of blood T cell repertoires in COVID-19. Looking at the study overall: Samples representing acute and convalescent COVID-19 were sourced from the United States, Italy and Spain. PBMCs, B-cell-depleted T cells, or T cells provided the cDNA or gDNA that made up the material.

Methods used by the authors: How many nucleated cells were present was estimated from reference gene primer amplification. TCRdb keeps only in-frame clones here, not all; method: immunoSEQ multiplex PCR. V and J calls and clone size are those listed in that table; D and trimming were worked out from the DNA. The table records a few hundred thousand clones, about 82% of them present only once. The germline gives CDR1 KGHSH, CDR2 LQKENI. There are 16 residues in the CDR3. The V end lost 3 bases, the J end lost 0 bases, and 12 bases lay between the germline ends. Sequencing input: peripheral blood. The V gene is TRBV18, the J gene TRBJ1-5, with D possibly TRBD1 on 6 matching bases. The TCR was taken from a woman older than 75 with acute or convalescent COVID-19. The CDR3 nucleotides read TGTGCCAGCTCACCCGGGACACCTTATAGCAATCAGCCCCAGCATTTT. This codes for CASSPGTPYSNQPQHF.